The next 8 T cell receptor beta chains were all read from a single sample in a study of shared clonotypes between healthy human individuals. Libraries were prepared by immunoSEQ multiplex PCR; TCRdb keeps only in-frame clonotypes and omits some of them. The sample has about 2.3 million clones, approximately 95% seen once; the top ten hold approximately 0.4%. The material sequenced was naive CD4+ T cells from PBMCs. Subset of the sample: CD45RA+ positively selected. These receptors came from a man younger than 35 in good health. Some clones in this sample may be carry-over from other donors' samples.

The rearrangement joins TRBV7-9 to TRBJ1-1, with a weak D call TRBD1 (6 bases). V lost 1 base and J 4 bases, leaving 16 bases between the germline ends. CDR3 length: 16 amino acids. CDR1 and CDR2 (germline): SEHNR, FQNEAQ (reference sequence). The CDR3 DNA sequence: TGTGCCAGCAGCTTAGTTTCCGGGACACTAATCACTGAAGCTTTCTTT. Translating gives CASSLVSGTLITEAFF.

This chain connects TRBV12-5 to TRBJ2-5; TRBD2 is a possible D gene (5 bases). With 3 bases removed from V and 0 bases from J, the gap between germline ends came to 11 bases. The germline V gene encodes CDR1 LGHNT and CDR2 FRNRAP. The CDR3 is 15 residues long. In DNA form, the CDR3 reads TGTGCTAGTGGTTTCGGATCGGGGTACCAAGAGACCCAGTACTTC. Its translation is CASGFGSGYQETQYF.

This chain links TRBV28 with TRBJ2-7; 10 nucleotides agree with TRBD1. Losses at the gene ends were 5 bases for V and 3 bases for J; bases not matched to a gene: 7. Germline CDR1 MDHEN, CDR2 SYDVKM. The CDR3 contains 15 residues. The CDR3 loop is CASSTTGTGDYEQYF. For the CDR3, the DNA is TGTGCCAGCAGTACCACCGGGACAGGGGACTACGAGCAGTACTTC.

The chain carries TRBV9 and TRBJ1-4, with 10 bases that match TRBD1. V shed 3 bases and J 6 bases; nucleotides not matched to a gene: 8. Per germline, CDR1 SGDLS and CDR2 YYNGEE. The CDR3 extends over 16 amino acids. CDR3 bases: TGTGCCAGCAGCGGAGGGATTGGGACAGGGGATGAAAAACTGTTTTTT. This sequence encodes CASSGGIGTGDEKLFF.

J is TRBJ2-7 and V is TRBV29-1; D is perhaps TRBD1 or TRBD2 (6 bases each). Trimming left V 2 bases short and J 7 bases short, with 15 bases between. Germline lookup yields CDR1 SQVTM and CDR2 ANQGSEA. The CDR3 is 13 amino acids. CDR3 nucleotides: TGCAGCGTTGAATGGGGGGCGCGGTCGGAGCAGTACTTC. Its translation: CSVEWGARSEQYF.

V gene TRBV28 combines with J gene TRBJ2-7; 8 bases match TRBD1. Germline CDR1 and CDR2: MDHEN and SYDVKM. Germline trimming cut 5 bases from V and 1 base from J; bases unmatched to any gene: 7. The CDR3 length is 15 residues. The CDR3 nucleotides are TGTGCCAGCAGTGCGGCAGGGGGCGCGTCCTACGAGCAGTACTTC. Amino acid sequence: CASSAAGGASYEQYF.

The chain couples TRBV28 to TRBJ1-2; D remains unclear. The CDR3 is 13 residues long. The germline CDR1 and CDR2 sequences are MDHEN and SYDVKM. The V and J ends lost 6 bases and 7 bases respectively, with 15 bases between them. CDR3 residues: CASSSGLVSGYTF. As DNA, the CDR3 is TGTGCCAGCAGCTCAGGACTCGTGAGTGGCTACACCTTC.

The chain is built from TRBV29-1 and TRBJ2-3; a weak D match, TRBD2 (6 bases). The CDR3 loop spans 13 amino acids. V lost 3 bases and J 0 bases, leaving 7 bases between the germline ends. Looked up from germline, CDR1 is SQVTM and CDR2 is ANQGSEA. CDR3 region: CSVEDYSTDTQYF. The CDR3 DNA sequence: TGCAGCGTTGAGGACTATAGCACAGATACGCAGTATTTT.